This passage covers 21 T cell receptor beta chains from one sample sequenced in a study of T-cell reconstitution after alpha-beta-depleted transplantation in children. Using unique molecular identifiers, the investigators prepared the TCRbeta library. TCRdb re-derived calls from the PCR reads in MiXCR, one entry per CDR3 protein. This sample yields 250,000 to 400,000 distinct CDR3 sequences, of which approximately 23% are seen a single time; roughly 9.7% belongs to the top ten. The sequencing used PBMCs, mostly from graft donor cells, collected 180 days after TCRalphabeta/CD19-depleted stem cell transplant. The source is a male patient aged 10-17 years who had a stem cell transplant for acute lymphoblastic leukemia, so the T cells may come from the graft donor.

The chain couples TRBV4-1 to TRBJ2-1; 11 bases are shared with TRBD2. V was pared by 4 bases and J by 2 bases, with 13 bases of the junction left unmatched. There are 19 residues in the CDR3. Germline CDR1 and CDR2: MGHRA and YSYEKL. Here the CDR3 reads CASSPVGLAGGPTYNEQFF. The CDR3 DNA reads as TGCGCCAGCAGCCCCGTCGGCCTAGCGGGAGGACCAACCTACAATGAGCAGTTCTTC.

This clonotype turned up a few times. The chain is built from TRBV27 and TRBJ1-5, with 7 bases matching TRBD1. Germline CDR1 is MNHEY and CDR2 is SMNVEV (reference sequence). The CDR3 runs 17 residues. With 2 bases clipped from V and 5 bases from J, the junction kept 12 bases outside the gene matches. CDR3 sequence: CASSLGAPRGLHQPQHF. In nucleotides, the CDR3 is TGTGCCAGCAGTTTAGGGGCCCCGAGGGGGCTCCATCAGCCCCAGCATTTT.

This chain joins TRBV4-2 and TRBJ2-7; 8 bases map to TRBD1. Trimming cost V 4 bases and J 2 bases; bases outside gene matches: 7. This CDR3 has 15 residues. Germline CDR1 is LGHNA and CDR2 is YNFKEQ. This CDR3 reads CASSRTGGSAYEQYF. The DNA of the CDR3 is TGTGCCAGCAGCCGAACAGGGGGGAGCGCCTACGAGCAGTACTTC.

This clonotype occurred a few times. The chain combines TRBV6-5 with TRBJ1-2; unclear D gene. The V gene lost 1 base and the J gene lost 4 bases, with 7 bases spanning the gap. The CDR3 totals 13 residues. Germline values: CDR1 MNHEY, CDR2 SVGAGI. CDR3 sequence reads: CASSYYPPYGYTF. The CDR3 nucleotides are TGTGCCAGCAGTTACTACCCACCCTATGGCTACACCTTC.

This clonotype was seen a few times. The rearrangement joins TRBV5-5 to TRBJ2-3, with 7 bases fitting TRBD1. This CDR3 spans 15 amino acids. Per germline, CDR1 SGHKS and CDR2 YYEKEE (reference sequence). The V and J ends lost 4 bases and 4 bases, in that order; junction bases with no gene match: 9. CDR3 sequence: CASSASRQGSDTQYF. DNA of the CDR3: TGTGCCAGCAGCGCCTCACGACAGGGATCAGATACGCAGTATTTT.

The chain is built from TRBV7-3 and TRBJ2-3, with 8 bases lining up with TRBD1. CDR1 and CDR2 from the germline V gene are SGHTA and FQGTGA. After removal of 4 bases from V and 7 bases from J, the junction contained 13 bases not matched to a gene. The CDR3 is 16 amino acids. CDR3 sequence: CASSSPQGALSYTQYF. The DNA for the CDR3 is TGTGCCAGCAGCTCCCCGCAGGGGGCGCTTTCGTATACGCAGTATTTT.

The chain has TRBV5-1 and TRBJ2-1; TRBD1 might be the D (6 bases). CDR3 length equals 21 residues. V lost 1 base and J lost 1, with 27 bases in between. CDR1 SGHRS and CDR2 YFSETQ come from the germline V gene. CDR3 in DNA: TGCGCCAGCAGCTTGCCGACAGGTCCTACAACGGAAGTTTGGTCCTACAATGAGCAGTTCTTC. Encoded protein: CASSLPTGPTTEVWSYNEQFF.

The chain carries TRBV7-6 and TRBJ2-1, with a tentative D call TRBD1 (5 bases). The CDR3 is 17 amino acids. Germline CDR1 is SGHVS and CDR2 is FNYEAQ. Trimming stripped 1 base from V and 1 base from J, with 14 bases between. The CDR3 DNA reads TGTGCCAGCAGCTTAGGATGGAACAGGCCTTCCTACAATGAGCAGTTCTTC. Its translation: CASSLGWNRPSYNEQFF. Combining the CDR3 with reference TRBV7-6 and TRBJ2-1 gives the whole variable domain GAGVSQSPRYKVTKRGQDVALRCDPISGHVSLYWYRQALGQGPEFLTYFNYEAQQDKSGLPNDRFSAERPEGSISTLTIQRTEQRDSAMYRCASSLGWNRPSYNEQFFGPGTRLTVL.

This chain links TRBV4-1 with TRBJ2-2; 11 bases align to TRBD1. The CDR3 is 18 residues long. Germline loops: CDR1 MGHRA, CDR2 YSYEKL. The V segment lost 1 base and the J segment 6 bases; nucleotides outside the gene matches: 10. Here the CDR3 reads CASSQGRPDRGLAGELFF. CDR3 bases: TGCGCCAGCAGCCAAGGACGACCGGACAGGGGGCTAGCCGGGGAGCTGTTTTTT.

This clonotype has more than one count but fewer than ten. V usage is TRBV5-1 and J usage is TRBJ1-2; no clear D gene. With 2 bases removed from V and 0 bases from J, the gap between germline ends came to 8 bases. Germline CDR1 and CDR2: SGHRS and YFSETQ. CDR3 length: 14 amino acids. In nucleotides, the CDR3 is TGCGCCAGCAGCTTTGGTGGAGCTAACTATGGCTACACCTTC. Translated: CASSFGGANYGYTF.

In regard to this clonotype: A much larger clone lies a single base off, so this may be a read error. J is TRBJ2-4 and V is TRBV5-1; D is possibly TRBD2 (5 bases). The length of the CDR3 is 13 residues. Deletions cut 7 bases from V and 5 bases from J, with 13 bases between. Germline CDR1 SGHRS, CDR2 YFSETQ. CDR3 sequence reads: CASGPPGENIQYF. Here the CDR3 DNA reads TGCGCCAGCGGCCCCCCCGGGGAAAACATTCAGTACTTC.

This clonotype was seen many times. V usage is TRBV7-8 and J usage is TRBJ2-1; D is unclear. V was pared by 5 bases and J by 0 bases, with 14 bases between. Germline V gives CDR1 SGHVS, CDR2 FQNEAQ. The length of the CDR3 is 16 residues. The CDR3 region is CASSQRSLSSYNEQFF. The CDR3 DNA sequence: TGTGCCAGCAGCCAGAGGTCCCTTAGCTCCTACAATGAGCAGTTCTTC. Full variable domain (missing parts from reference TRBV7-8 and TRBJ2-1): GAGVSQSPRYKVAKRGQDVALRCDPISGHVSLFWYQQALGQGPEFLTYFQNEAQLDKSGLPSDRFFAERPEGSVSTLKIQRTQQEDSAVYLCASSQRSLSSYNEQFFGPGTRLTVL.

The V and J genes are TRBV7-2 and TRBJ2-3; 9 bases are shared with TRBD1. This CDR3 has 17 residues. V shed 5 bases, J shed 4 bases, and the junction held 13 bases outside the gene matches. CDR1 SGHTA and CDR2 FQGNSA come from the germline V gene. The CDR3 region is CASSTRTTGGRADTQYF. CDR3 DNA: TGTGCCAGCAGCACTAGGACGACAGGGGGAAGGGCAGATACGCAGTATTTT.

This chain links TRBV12-3 or TRBV12-4 with TRBJ2-7; 8 nucleotides line up with TRBD1. The CDR3 is 16 residues long. Germline trimming cut 3 bases from V and 5 bases from J; bases unmatched to any gene: 12. The CDR3 coding sequence is TGTGCCAGCAGTTTCGGGCTCGGACAGGGTGGCCACGAGCAGTACTTC. As protein: CASSFGLGQGGHEQYF.

This chain joins TRBV5-1 and TRBJ2-1; D not resolved. V was trimmed by 0 bases and J by 9 bases, leaving 13 bases between them. The CDR3 contains 14 residues. Germline V gene lookup returns CDR1 SGHRS and CDR2 YFSETQ. The CDR3 DNA reads TGCGCCAGCAGCTTGGTTTTCAATACGGGTGAGCAGTTCTTC. Amino acid sequence: CASSLVFNTGEQFF.

The chain joins TRBV10-3 to TRBJ2-1; possible D gene TRBD2, 5 bases. Germline-derived CDR1 and CDR2 are ENHRY and SYGVKD. Trimming shortened V by 4 bases and J by 1 base, and 8 bases separated the two germline ends. The CDR3 is 14 amino acids. The CDR3 protein is CAISARTSYNEQFF. For the CDR3, the DNA is TGTGCCATCAGTGCCCGGACTTCCTACAATGAGCAGTTCTTC.

This clonotype was counted between two and nine times. The V call is TRBV25-1, the J call TRBJ2-7; the D gene could be TRBD1 or TRBD2 (5 bases each). Trimming removed 1 base at V and 2 bases at J, with 18 bases between. Germline CDR1 and CDR2: MGHDK and SYGVNS. The CDR3 has 17 residues. Written as DNA, the CDR3 is TGTGCCAGCAGTGAATTGAGATCCGGGACGAAAGCCTACGAGCAGTACTTC. Its translation: CASSELRSGTKAYEQYF.

The J gene is TRBJ2-1, the V gene TRBV5-1, with a possible D match to TRBD2 (6 bases). This CDR3 comprises 17 residues. Germline loops: CDR1 SGHRS, CDR2 YFSETQ. V was shortened by 5 bases and J by 2 bases, with 20 bases between the two germline ends. The chain's CDR3 is CASRGRVREDPYNEQFF. The CDR3 region has the DNA TGCGCCAGCAGGGGTCGGGTGAGGGAGGACCCCTACAATGAGCAGTTCTTC.

This chain links TRBV18 with TRBJ2-7; possible D gene TRBD2, 6 bases. The CDR3 length is 14 residues. V was pared by 2 bases and J by 4 bases, with 12 bases between. CDR1 KGHSH and CDR2 LQKENI come from the germline V gene. CDR3 residues: CASSPVEGTYEQYF. CDR3 nucleotides: TGTGCCAGCTCACCAGTCGAGGGGACTTACGAGCAGTACTTC.

The chain carries TRBV12-3 or TRBV12-4 and TRBJ2-4; perhaps TRBD1 as D (7 bases). The V and J ends lost 3 bases and 9 bases respectively, with 18 bases between them. The CDR3 totals 15 residues. CDR3: CASSLEGARKGIQYF. CDR3 bases: TGTGCCAGCAGTTTGGAGGGGGCGCGAAAGGGCATTCAGTACTTC.

This clonotype was seen a handful of times. This chain uses TRBV10-3 with TRBJ2-2; D might be TRBD2 (5 bases). Germline V CDR1 and CDR2: ENHRY, SYGVKD. The CDR3 runs to 17 residues. Trimming removed 2 bases from V and 1 base from J, with 14 bases in between. The CDR3 spells CAISERTSFRNTGELFF. CDR3 nucleotides: TGTGCCATCAGTGAGAGGACTTCTTTTAGGAACACCGGGGAGCTGTTTTTT.